These 30 T cell receptor beta chains were all obtained from the same sample, sequenced in a study of blood T cell repertoires in COVID-19. Repertoires were generated with immunoSEQ multiplex PCR, while TCRdb's copy carries only in-frame clones and drops some. This sample carries hundreds of thousands of clones, 75% to 90% of them seen once, and the ten largest clones take roughly 13%. The sequenced sample consisted of peripheral blood. Receptor source: a woman in her 70s with COVID-19, enrolled during active disease.

This clone appeared a single time. The chain employs TRBV6-1 and TRBJ1-5; no firm D call. V lost 0 bases and J 4 bases, leaving 10 bases between the germline ends. CDR1 and CDR2 from the germline V gene are MNHNS and SASEGT. The CDR3 sequence is 15 residues long. CDR3 sequence reads: CASSEALGFNQPQHF. The CDR3 DNA reads TGTGCCAGCAGTGAAGCGCTTGGCTTTAATCAGCCCCAGCATTTT.

The rearrangement links TRBV7-3 to TRBJ2-7, with a tentative D call TRBD2 (5 bases). Germline V gene sequence: CDR1 SGHTA, CDR2 FQGTGA. The ends were cut back, 3 bases at V and 2 bases at J, with 11 bases in the middle. The CDR3 is made up of 14 amino acids. CDR3 protein: CASSLNGEPYEQYF. The CDR3 coding sequence is TGTGCCAGCAGCTTGAACGGGGAACCCTACGAGCAGTACTTC.

The J gene is TRBJ1-1, the V gene TRBV6-2 or TRBV6-3, with D uncertain. The CDR3 spans 13 residues. V shed 2 bases and J shed 8 bases, with 12 bases lying between them. CDR1 and CDR2 (germline): MNHEY, SVGEGT. For the CDR3, the DNA is TGTGCCAGCAGTTACGCCCTTTTGCTAGAAGCTTTCTTT. Its translation is CASSYALLLEAFF.

This chain uses TRBV19 with TRBJ2-7; D is unclear. Germline CDR1 reads LNHDA; CDR2 reads SQIVND (reference sequence). The CDR3 length is 13 residues. Trimming stripped 3 bases from V and 4 bases from J, with 10 bases between. The CDR3 nucleotides are TGTGCCAGTAGTATTGAGGTGCAGTACGAGCAGTACTTC. This encodes CASSIEVQYEQYF.

This clone was seen only once. V and J are TRBV19 and TRBJ1-1; D unclear. The CDR3 has 12 residues. The V end was cut by 6 bases, the J end by 4 bases, with 9 bases between. Germline V CDR1 and CDR2: LNHDA, SQIVND (reference sequence). The CDR3 spells CASRAGFTEAFF. Here the CDR3 DNA reads TGTGCCAGTAGGGCGGGGTTCACTGAAGCTTTCTTT.

This rearrangement joins TRBV12-3 or TRBV12-4 to TRBJ1-1, with D possibly TRBD1 on 5 matching bases. V lost 3 bases to trimming and J lost 1 base, with 6 bases between them. The CDR3 consists of 13 residues. CDR3 protein: CASSLTANTEAFF. The CDR3 nucleotides read TGTGCCAGCAGTTTGACAGCGAACACTGAAGCTTTCTTT.

The V call is TRBV18, the J call TRBJ2-7, with 10 bases lining up with TRBD1. With 5 bases clipped from V and 7 bases from J, the junction kept 8 bases outside the gene matches. The CDR3 is 14 amino acids. Germline V CDR1 and CDR2: KGHSH, LQKENI. Written as DNA, the CDR3 is TGTGCCAGCTCAGAGGGACAGGGGATGCTGGAGCAGTACTTC. It is translated as CASSEGQGMLEQYF.

V usage is TRBV21-1 and J usage is TRBJ1-5; TRBD1 reflects the table's D call only, with no check against the DNA. TRBV21-1 is given as a pseudogene. The CDR3 spans 16 residues. The DNA for the CDR3 is TGTGCCAGCAGCAAAGATGTGGACACCGACAATCAGCCCCAGCATTTT. As protein: CASSKDVDTDNQPQHF.

The V call is TRBV4-3, the J call TRBJ2-6, with D maybe TRBD1 (6 bases). V was pared by 3 bases and J by 3 bases, with 12 bases between. Germline V gene lookup returns CDR1 LGHNA and CDR2 YSLEER. The CDR3 extends over 16 amino acids. As DNA, the CDR3 is TGCGCCAGCAGCCAGGCCAGGACAGTTGGGGCCAACGTCCTGACTTTC. Translation gives CASSQARTVGANVLTF.

The chain carries TRBV6-5 and TRBJ2-2; 7 nucleotides agree with TRBD1. The J segment lost 7 bases and the V segment lost 6 bases, leaving 5 bases of the junction unmatched. Germline values: CDR1 MNHEY, CDR2 SVGAGI. This CDR3 spans 13 amino acids. For the CDR3, the DNA is TGTGCCAGCAGGAGGGGGCCGGGCGGGGAGCTGTTTTTT. Encoded protein: CASRRGPGGELFF.

V is TRBV7-9 and J is TRBJ1-1; TRBD1 matches 9 bases. The CDR3 length is 17 residues. Trimming removed 6 bases from V and 0 bases from J; junction bases left unmatched: 11. Per germline, CDR1 SEHNR and CDR2 FQNEAQ (reference sequence). CDR3 in DNA: TGTGCCAGCAGTTATCGGACAGGGGCGTCCTTGAACACTGAAGCTTTCTTT. Protein product: CASSYRTGASLNTEAFF.

This clone was counted between two and nine times. The chain is built from TRBV4-2 and TRBJ1-2; D gene uncertain. The CDR3 has 14 residues. Germline-derived CDR1 and CDR2 are LGHNA and YNFKEQ. V was trimmed by 0 bases and J by 4 bases, leaving 9 bases between them. The CDR3 is CASSQDLDFYGYTF. For the CDR3, the DNA is TGTGCCAGCAGCCAAGATTTGGACTTCTATGGCTACACCTTC.

This clone was recorded once. The chain couples TRBV27 to TRBJ1-2, with TRBD1 matching over 9 bases. The CDR3 extends over 15 amino acids. Trimming at V came to 6 bases and at J to 5 bases, leaving 10 bases not matched to a gene. Per germline, CDR1 MNHEY and CDR2 SMNVEV (reference sequence). This CDR3 is CASSPGQGSRYGYTF. The CDR3 nucleotides read TGTGCCAGCAGCCCGGGACAGGGTAGTCGGTATGGCTACACCTTC.

The rearrangement links TRBV27 to TRBJ1-3; 8 bases agree with TRBD1. CDR1 and CDR2 from the germline V gene are MNHEY and SMNVEV (reference sequence). Losses at the gene ends were 5 bases for V and 5 bases for J; bases not matched to a gene: 20. This CDR3 spans 19 amino acids. Here the CDR3 reads CASSPLGGQVFCWRNTIYF. CDR3 coding DNA: TGTGCCAGCAGTCCCCTTGGGGGACAGGTCTTCTGTTGGCGAAACACCATATATTTT.

The chain recombines TRBV27 with TRBJ1-2; 8 bases line up with TRBD1. Germline CDR1 MNHEY, CDR2 SMNVEV (reference sequence). The V and J ends lost 0 bases and 4 bases, in that order; junction bases with no gene match: 4. The CDR3 sequence is 15 residues long. The CDR3 region is CASSLSVGQGYGYTF. CDR3 in DNA: TGTGCCAGCAGTTTATCCGTAGGACAGGGCTATGGCTACACCTTC.

The rearrangement links TRBV5-1 to TRBJ1-1, with TRBD1 as a possible D gene (5 bases). Germline V CDR1 and CDR2: SGHRS, YFSETQ. Trimming took off 2 bases at V and 1 base at J, with 12 bases between the two ends. This CDR3 is built from 15 residues. The CDR3 is CASSFGQGANTEAFF. The CDR3 DNA reads as TGCGCCAGCAGCTTCGGTCAGGGTGCGAACACTGAAGCTTTCTTT.

This sequence joins TRBV5-6 and TRBJ2-5; D perhaps matches TRBD1 (5 bases). Germline values: CDR1 SGHDT, CDR2 YYEEEE. This CDR3 has 14 residues. V lost 2 bases and J lost 5, with 13 bases in between. For the CDR3, the DNA is TGTGCCAGCAGCTTTGAAGGGGCGCAGGAGACCCAGTACTTC. This translates into CASSFEGAQETQYF.

This rearrangement joins TRBV7-2 to TRBJ1-6, with 10 bases identical to TRBD1. The CDR3 covers 14 residues. After removal of 3 bases from V and 12 bases from J, the junction contained 5 bases not matched to a gene. The germline CDR1 and CDR2 sequences are SGHTA and FQGNSA. The CDR3 loop is CASSLGQGKEPLHF. CDR3 DNA: TGTGCCAGCAGCTTGGGACAGGGGAAAGAACCCCTCCACTTT. The full variable domain, completed using reference TRBV7-2 and TRBJ1-6, is GAGVSQSPSNKVTEKGKDVELRCDPISGHTALYWYRQSLGQGLEFLIYFQGNSAPDKSGLPSDRFSAERTGGSVSTLTIQRTQQEDSAVYLCASSLGQGKEPLHFGNGTRLTVT.

V is TRBV9 and J is TRBJ2-7, with TRBD2 matching over 10 bases. Germline CDR1 and CDR2: SGDLS and YYNGEE. This CDR3 has 15 amino acids. V lost 3 bases to trimming and J lost 7 bases; unmatched junction nucleotides: 10. The CDR3 region is CASSATVAGGGEQYF. The CDR3 DNA follows: TGTGCCAGCAGCGCCACCGTAGCGGGGGGAGGAGAGCAGTACTTC.

The chain is built from TRBV5-1 and TRBJ2-7; 7 bases align to TRBD1. Unmatched junction bases numbered 3, after V lost 0 bases and J lost 3 bases. This CDR3 is 14 amino acids long. The germline V gene encodes CDR1 SGHRS and CDR2 YFSETQ. The CDR3: CASSLEGQIYEQYF. The CDR3 nucleotides are TGCGCCAGCAGCTTGGAGGGACAGATCTACGAGCAGTACTTC.

The chain joins TRBV5-1 to TRBJ2-5; D remains ambiguous. From germline, CDR1 is SGHRS and CDR2 YFSETQ. The CDR3 loop spans 14 amino acids. V lost 0 bases to trimming and J lost 2 bases, with 8 bases between them. The CDR3 DNA reads TGCGCCAGCAGCTTGGCCCCACAACAAGAGACCCAGTACTTC. This codes for CASSLAPQQETQYF.

Comments on this clone: At the DNA level, this CDR3 is encoded by other sequences in the same sample as well. The chain couples TRBV5-1 to TRBJ2-3; no firm D call. The germline gives CDR1 SGHRS, CDR2 YFSETQ. Trimming cost V 0 bases and J 1 base, with 6 bases left between them. This CDR3 spans 14 amino acids. CDR3 residues: CASSLVSGTDTQYF. Written as DNA, the CDR3 is TGCGCCAGCAGCTTGGTTTCAGGCACAGATACGCAGTATTTT.

In regard to this clone: Relative to the germline gene, one junction end is altered; a read error may explain this. V and J are TRBV7-2 and TRBJ1-2; 7 bases agree with TRBD1. CDR1 is SGHTA, CDR2 FQGNSA, per germline. The CDR3 has 13 residues. The CDR3 nucleotides read TGTGCCAGCACCCAGCAACTTACGACAGGGACATTCTTC. This codes for CASTQQLTTGTFF.

The V gene is TRBV6-5, the J gene TRBJ1-1; D might be TRBD1 (6 bases). The CDR3 extends over 13 amino acids. V was shortened by 6 bases and J by 6 bases, with 14 bases between the two germline ends. CDR1 is MNHEY and CDR2 is SVGAGI in the germline V gene. In nucleotides, the CDR3 is TGTGCCAGCAGGCCAAGGGGGTGGGCTGAAGCTTTCTTT. It yields the protein CASRPRGWAEAFF.

The V call is TRBV12-2, the J call TRBJ1-2; the table's TRBD1 call for D was not verified on the DNA. TRBV12-2 is flagged as a pseudogene. This CDR3 is 15 amino acids long. The CDR3 sequence is CASRSPTGYNYGYTF. For the CDR3, the DNA is TGTGCAAGTCGCTCTCCGACAGGGTACAACTATGGCTACACCTTC.

The chain couples TRBV2 to TRBJ1-4; D remains unclear. V gave up 8 bases and J gave up 4 bases, with 11 bases separating them. Germline CDR1 reads SNHLY; CDR2 reads FYNNEI. The CDR3 extends over 13 amino acids. The CDR3 sequence: CASYREINEKLFF. The CDR3 DNA reads TGTGCCAGCTATAGAGAGATTAATGAAAAACTGTTTTTT.

This chain connects TRBV23-1 to TRBJ2-3; D call uncertain. TRBV23-1 belongs to the ORF category, with a function that is uncertain. The germline V and J ends were trimmed by 7 bases and 4 bases, with 15 bases remaining between them. The length of the CDR3 is 14 residues. The chain's CDR3 is CASTLTSTADTQYF. Here the CDR3 DNA reads TGCGCCAGCACACTGACAAGCACAGCAGATACGCAGTATTTT.

The V and J genes are TRBV19 and TRBJ2-7; 7 bases align to TRBD1. Germline-derived CDR1 and CDR2 are LNHDA and SQIVND (reference sequence). The CDR3 spans 15 residues. With 1 base clipped from V and 3 bases from J, the junction kept 6 bases outside the gene matches. The CDR3 sequence is CASSIGDSGFYEQYF. CDR3 nucleotide sequence: TGTGCCAGTAGTATAGGGGACAGTGGGTTCTACGAGCAGTACTTC.

V is TRBV7-2 and J is TRBJ2-7; 10 bases fit TRBD2. The CDR3 spans 13 residues. The V segment lost 8 bases and the J segment 3 bases; nucleotides outside the gene matches: 4. Germline assignment: CDR1 SGHTA and CDR2 FQGNSA. CDR3 sequence (DNA): TGTGCCAGCGGCGTAGCGGGGGGCTACGAGCAGTACTTC. Protein: CASGVAGGYEQYF.

This clone was seen a single time. V is TRBV2 and J is TRBJ1-5; 8 bases are shared with TRBD1. Germline V gives CDR1 SNHLY, CDR2 FYNNEI. Unmatched junction bases numbered 4, after V lost 6 bases and J lost 3 bases. The CDR3 has 14 residues. In nucleotides, the CDR3 is TGTGCCAGCAGCTTGACAGGGGTCAATCAGCCCCAGCATTTT. Translating it yields CASSLTGVNQPQHF. The full variable domain, its missing parts supplied by reference TRBV2 and TRBJ1-5, is EPEVTQTPSHQVTQMGQEVILRCVPISNHLYFYWYRQILGQKVEFLVSFYNNEISEKSEIFDDQFSVERPDGSNFTLKIRSTKLEDSAMYFCASSLTGVNQPQHFGDGTRLSIL.